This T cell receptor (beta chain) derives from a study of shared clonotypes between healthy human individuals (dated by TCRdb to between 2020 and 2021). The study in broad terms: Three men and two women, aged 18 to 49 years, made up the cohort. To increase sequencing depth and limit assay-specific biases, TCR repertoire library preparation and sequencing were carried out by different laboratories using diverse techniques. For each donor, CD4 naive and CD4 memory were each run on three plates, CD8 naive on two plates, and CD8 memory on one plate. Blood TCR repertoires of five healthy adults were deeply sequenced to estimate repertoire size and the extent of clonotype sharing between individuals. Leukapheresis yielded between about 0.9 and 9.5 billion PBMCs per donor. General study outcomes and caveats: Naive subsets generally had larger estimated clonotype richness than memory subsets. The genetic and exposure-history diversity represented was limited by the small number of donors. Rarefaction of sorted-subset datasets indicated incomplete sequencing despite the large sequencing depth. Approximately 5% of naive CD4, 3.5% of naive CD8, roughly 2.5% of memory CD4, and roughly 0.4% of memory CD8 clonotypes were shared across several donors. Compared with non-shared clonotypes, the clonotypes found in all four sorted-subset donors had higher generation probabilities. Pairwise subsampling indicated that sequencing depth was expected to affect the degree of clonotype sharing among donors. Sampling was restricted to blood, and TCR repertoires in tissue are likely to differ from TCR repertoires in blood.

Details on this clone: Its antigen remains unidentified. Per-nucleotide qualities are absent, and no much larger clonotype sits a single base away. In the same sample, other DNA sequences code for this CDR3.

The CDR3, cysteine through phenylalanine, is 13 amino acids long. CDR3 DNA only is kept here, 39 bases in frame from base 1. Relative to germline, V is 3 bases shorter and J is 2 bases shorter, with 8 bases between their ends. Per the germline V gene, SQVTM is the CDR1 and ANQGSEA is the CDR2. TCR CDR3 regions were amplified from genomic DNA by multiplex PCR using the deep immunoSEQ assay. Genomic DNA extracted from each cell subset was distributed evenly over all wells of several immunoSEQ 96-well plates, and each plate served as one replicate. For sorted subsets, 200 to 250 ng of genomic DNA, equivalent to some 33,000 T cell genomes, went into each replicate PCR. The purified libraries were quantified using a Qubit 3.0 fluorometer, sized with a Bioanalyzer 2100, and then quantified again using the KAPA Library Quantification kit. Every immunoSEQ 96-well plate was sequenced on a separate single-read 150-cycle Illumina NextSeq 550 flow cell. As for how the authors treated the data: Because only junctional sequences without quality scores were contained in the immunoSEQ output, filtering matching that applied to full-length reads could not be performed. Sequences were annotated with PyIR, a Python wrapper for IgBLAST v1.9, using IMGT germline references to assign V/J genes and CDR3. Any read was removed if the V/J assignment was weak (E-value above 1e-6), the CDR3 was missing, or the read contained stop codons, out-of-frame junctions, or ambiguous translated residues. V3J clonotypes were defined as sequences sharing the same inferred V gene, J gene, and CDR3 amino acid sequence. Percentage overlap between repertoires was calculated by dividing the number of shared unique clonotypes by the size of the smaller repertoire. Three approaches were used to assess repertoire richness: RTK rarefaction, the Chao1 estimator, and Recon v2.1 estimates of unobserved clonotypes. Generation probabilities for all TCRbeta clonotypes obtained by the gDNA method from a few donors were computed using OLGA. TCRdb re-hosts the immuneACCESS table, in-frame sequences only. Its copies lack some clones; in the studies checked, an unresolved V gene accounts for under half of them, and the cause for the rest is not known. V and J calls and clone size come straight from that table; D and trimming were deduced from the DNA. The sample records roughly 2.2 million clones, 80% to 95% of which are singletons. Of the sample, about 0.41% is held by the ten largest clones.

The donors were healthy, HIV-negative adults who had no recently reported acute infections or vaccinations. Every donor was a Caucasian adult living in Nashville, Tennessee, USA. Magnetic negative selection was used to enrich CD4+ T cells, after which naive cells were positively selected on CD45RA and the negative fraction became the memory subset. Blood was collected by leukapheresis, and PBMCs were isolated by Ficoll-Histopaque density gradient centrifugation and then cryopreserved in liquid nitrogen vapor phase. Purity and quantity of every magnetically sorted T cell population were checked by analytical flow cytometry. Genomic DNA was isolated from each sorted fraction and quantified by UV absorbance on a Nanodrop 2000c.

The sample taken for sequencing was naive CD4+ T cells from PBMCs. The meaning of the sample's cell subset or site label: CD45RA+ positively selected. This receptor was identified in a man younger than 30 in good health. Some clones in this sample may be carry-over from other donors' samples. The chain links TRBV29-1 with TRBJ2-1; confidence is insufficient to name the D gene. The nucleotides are TGCAGCGTTGACTTGGCCGCCTACAATGAGCAGTTCTTC. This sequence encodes CSVDLAAYNEQFF.